These 24 T cell receptor beta chains came from one sample sequenced in a study of OX40 agonist ivuxolimab in advanced cancers. Data came from immunoSEQ multiplex PCR; TCRdb stores just in-frame clones and leaves some out. Of around 75,000 clones listed, roughly nine tenths are singletons. The sample in question was CD4+ or CD8+ T cells sorted from blood, obtained in a trial of the OX40 agonist ivuxolimab. The receptors stem from an adult with an advanced solid tumor such as melanoma, head and neck, liver or kidney cancer.

V gene TRBV13 combines with J gene TRBJ1-2; 7 bases are shared with TRBD1. This CDR3 has 13 amino acids. The junction had 7 bases not matched to a gene; V was cut back by 5 bases and J by 7 bases. Per germline, CDR1 PRHDT and CDR2 FYEKMQ (reference sequence). CDR3 sequence (DNA): TGTGCCAGCAGCAGAGACAGGGCGGGTGGCTACACCTTC. It specifies CASSRDRAGGYTF.

V is TRBV5-1 and J is TRBJ2-5; 9 bases are shared with TRBD2. The V gene's germline CDR1 is SGHRS and CDR2 YFSETQ. V gave up 0 bases and J gave up 1 base; unmatched junction bases: 4. The CDR3 totals 16 residues. The CDR3 protein is CASSLAGSGGQETQYF. The CDR3 DNA sequence: TGCGCCAGCAGCTTGGCGGGTAGCGGGGGCCAAGAGACCCAGTACTTC.

This chain connects TRBV6-5 to TRBJ1-1; no reliable D call. V was cut by 5 bases and J by 6 bases, with 16 bases left in between. CDR3 size: 14 residues. The germline V gene encodes CDR1 MNHEY and CDR2 SVGAGI. The CDR3 region has the DNA TGTGCCAGCAGTGGAGCGGGAGGTGTCGCTGAAGCTTTCTTT. Its translation is CASSGAGGVAEAFF.

J is TRBJ2-7 and V is TRBV19; 13 nucleotides agree with TRBD2. V shed 1 base, J shed 3 bases, and the junction held 0 bases outside the gene matches. Germline assignment: CDR1 LNHDA and CDR2 SQIVND (reference sequence). The CDR3 extends over 15 amino acids. The CDR3 region is CASSIGLAGGYEQYF. The CDR3 nucleotides read TGTGCCAGTAGTATAGGACTAGCGGGAGGCTACGAGCAGTACTTC.

The V gene is TRBV29-1, the J gene TRBJ2-4, with D tentatively TRBD2 (6 bases). The V gene's germline CDR1 is SQVTM and CDR2 ANQGSEA. Trimming took off 7 bases at V and 0 bases at J, with 13 bases between the two ends. The CDR3 has 14 residues. CDR3 coding DNA: TGCAGCGGCGCCTTGGGAGGAGCCAAAAACATTCAGTACTTC. Protein product: CSGALGGAKNIQYF.

This clone was seen a few times. V is TRBV18 and J is TRBJ2-1; TRBD2 aligns across 14 bases. CDR3 length: 16 amino acids. Looked up from germline, CDR1 is KGHSH and CDR2 is LQKENI. V lost 5 bases to trimming and J lost 7 bases; unmatched junction nucleotides: 7. In nucleotides, the CDR3 is TGTGCCAGCTCATGGGGGACTAGCGGGAGTAGGAATGAGCAGTTCTTC. As protein: CASSWGTSGSRNEQFF. Supplemented by reference TRBV18 and TRBJ2-1, the full variable domain reads NAGVMQNPRHLVRRRGQEARLRCSPMKGHSHVYWYRQLPEEGLKFMVYLQKENIIDESGMPKERFSAEFPKEGPSILRIQQVVRGDSAAYFCASSWGTSGSRNEQFFGPGTRLTVL.

The chain recombines TRBV28 with TRBJ2-7; TRBD1 matches 8 bases. Germline CDR1 is MDHEN and CDR2 is SYDVKM. The junction had 4 bases not matched to a gene; V was cut back by 3 bases and J by 0 bases. The CDR3 runs to 15 residues. The CDR3 here is CASSFSGTGSYEQYF. The CDR3 DNA is TGTGCCAGCAGTTTTTCAGGGACAGGCTCCTACGAGCAGTACTTC.

This chain links TRBV9 with TRBJ1-1; the D gene is possibly TRBD1 (6 bases). The V and J ends lost 0 bases and 4 bases respectively, with 16 bases between them. The CDR3 is made up of 16 amino acids. CDR1 and CDR2 (germline): SGDLS, YYNGEE. CDR3: CASSVGGPGASTEAFF. CDR3 in DNA: TGTGCCAGCAGCGTAGGGGGGCCGGGGGCAAGCACTGAAGCTTTCTTT.

The chain uses TRBV5-6 and TRBJ2-3; no firm D call. The germline V and J ends were trimmed by 0 bases and 4 bases, with 15 bases remaining between them. Germline loops: CDR1 SGHDT, CDR2 YYEEEE. The CDR3 extends over 16 amino acids. The CDR3 nucleotides read TGTGCCAGCAGCTTGGACCTCGCCTCTGGGCCAGATACGCAGTATTTT. This gives the protein CASSLDLASGPDTQYF.

The rearrangement uses TRBV6-5 and TRBJ1-6; 7 positions agree with TRBD1. The ends lost 6 bases at V and 6 bases at J; junction bases unmatched: 5. The CDR3 contains 14 residues. The germline gives CDR1 MNHEY, CDR2 SVGAGI. CDR3 sequence (DNA): TGTGCCAGCAGACAGACAGGGTTTAATTCACCCCTCCACTTT. This translates into CASRQTGFNSPLHF.

This clone has only one observation. The sample carries other DNA sequences with the same CDR3. CDR3 DNA sequence: TGTGCCAGCTCACCACCTCGGAGCAGGGGGATTAGTAAGTACTATGGCTACACCTTC. Translating it yields CASSPPRSRGISKYYGYTF. V usage is TRBV18 and J usage is TRBJ1-2, with 7 bases aligning to TRBD1. The J segment lost 3 bases and the V segment lost 0 bases, leaving 16 bases of the junction unmatched. Germline V lookup: CDR1 KGHSH, CDR2 LQKENI. This CDR3 comprises 19 residues.

The chain joins TRBV6-5 to TRBJ1-4; TRBD1 matches at 10 bases. The CDR3 runs 14 residues. Germline loops: CDR1 MNHEY, CDR2 SVGAGI. V gave up 6 bases and J gave up 12 bases; unmatched junction bases: 10. In nucleotides, the CDR3 is TGTGCCAGCAGCAGCGACAGGGGGCCTCCGGAACTGTTTTTT. Its translation is CASSSDRGPPELFF.

This clone has just one count. The chain uses TRBV27 and TRBJ2-7; D is unclear. This CDR3 is 14 amino acids long. Germline V lookup: CDR1 MNHEY, CDR2 SMNVEV (reference sequence). The V end lost 2 bases, the J end lost 5 bases, and 13 bases lay between the germline ends. The chain's CDR3 is CASSLSRPPHEQYF. The CDR3 DNA sequence: TGTGCCAGCAGTTTAAGCAGGCCCCCCCACGAGCAGTACTTC.

This chain connects TRBV9 to TRBJ1-1; maybe TRBD1 (5 bases). There are 17 residues in the CDR3. The V gene's germline CDR1 is SGDLS and CDR2 YYNGEE. The V end was cut by 4 bases, the J end by 4 bases, with 23 bases between. The CDR3 DNA follows: TGTGCCAGCAGCAAAAGGAGAGGGACGGGGGGAACCACTGAAGCTTTCTTT. It specifies CASSKRRGTGGTTEAFF.

The rearrangement links TRBV2 to TRBJ1-5, with D perhaps TRBD1 (5 bases). The CDR3 is 16 amino acids. The germline CDR1 and CDR2 sequences are SNHLY and FYNNEI. The ends were cut back, 6 bases at V and 1 base at J, with 16 bases in the middle. This CDR3 is CASRAVGAGSNQPQHF. The CDR3 nucleotides read TGTGCCAGCAGGGCAGTCGGGGCGGGGAGCAATCAGCCCCAGCATTTT.

This chain connects TRBV19 to TRBJ1-2; the match to TRBD1 covers 7 bases. The germline V gene encodes CDR1 LNHDA and CDR2 SQIVND (reference sequence). The CDR3 extends over 13 amino acids. V was pared by 3 bases and J by 7 bases, with 5 bases of the junction left unmatched. This CDR3 is CASSIRQGFGYTF. The CDR3 DNA sequence: TGTGCCAGTAGTATTCGACAGGGCTTTGGCTACACCTTC.

V and J are TRBV18 and TRBJ2-7; 15 positions match TRBD2. The junction had 1 base not matched to a gene; V was cut back by 3 bases and J by 4 bases. The CDR3 totals 15 residues. Germline CDR1 and CDR2: KGHSH and LQKENI. The CDR3 nucleotides read TGTGCCAGCTCACCGGGACTAGCGGGGGGATACGAGCAGTACTTC. Protein product: CASSPGLAGGYEQYF.

This clone was seen only a few times. This chain links TRBV10-3 with TRBJ1-3, with 9 bases that match TRBD1. This CDR3 is built from 16 residues. Trimming cost V 10 bases and J 4 bases; bases outside gene matches: 14. CDR1 is ENHRY and CDR2 is SYGVKD in the germline V gene. CDR3 sequence reads: CATGITGGSTGNTIYF. In DNA form, the CDR3 reads TGTGCCACCGGAATCACAGGGGGCAGTACGGGAAACACCATATATTTT.

The genes are TRBV6-5 and TRBJ1-2; 10 bases line up with TRBD1. This CDR3 spans 14 amino acids. J gave up 3 bases and V 11 bases, and 9 bases lay outside the gene matches. Germline-derived CDR1 and CDR2 are MNHEY and SVGAGI. CDR3 nucleotide sequence: TGTGCCTCCTCCCGACAGGGGGCCTACTATGGCTACACCTTC. Residues: CASSRQGAYYGYTF.

In this sample, this clone turned up once. This rearrangement joins TRBV20-1 to TRBJ2-7; D remains unclear. CDR1 and CDR2 from the germline V gene are DFQATT and SNEGSKA (reference sequence). CDR3 size: 11 residues. V lost 3 bases to trimming and J lost 7 bases, with 10 bases between them. The CDR3 reads CSARALGEQYF. CDR3 sequence (DNA): TGCAGTGCTAGGGCCCTGGGGGAGCAGTACTTC.

The gene calls are TRBV5-1 and TRBJ2-5; D is possibly TRBD1 (6 bases). The germline V and J ends were trimmed by 0 bases and 1 base, with 10 bases remaining between them. Germline lookup yields CDR1 SGHRS and CDR2 YFSETQ. This CDR3 region has 15 residues. This CDR3 reads CASSLVVGAQETQYF. The CDR3, as DNA: TGCGCCAGCAGCTTGGTCGTGGGGGCCCAAGAGACCCAGTACTTC.

The chain has TRBV4-1 and TRBJ2-2; 15 bases map to TRBD2. Germline values: CDR1 MGHRA, CDR2 YSYEKL. CDR3 size: 19 residues. Trimming took 4 bases from V and 4 from J; bases not matched to a gene: 10. CDR3 sequence (DNA): TGCGCCAGCAGCCCGAGAGGACTAGCGGGGGGGCTGGGCACCGGGGAGCTGTTTTTT. This encodes CASSPRGLAGGLGTGELFF.

This rearrangement joins TRBV25-1 to TRBJ1-6; 7 positions agree with TRBD1. Per the germline V gene, CDR1 is MGHDK and CDR2 is SYGVNS. Unmatched junction bases numbered 4, after V lost 4 bases and J lost 10 bases. There are 13 residues in the CDR3. The CDR3 coding sequence is TGTGCCAGCAGTGCTACAGGGGCATCACCCCTCCACTTT. This sequence encodes CASSATGASPLHF.

The chain is built from TRBV28 and TRBJ2-7; D call uncertain. CDR3 length: 15 residues. Deletions cut 5 bases from V and 1 base from J, with 15 bases between. Per the germline V gene, CDR1 is MDHEN and CDR2 is SYDVKM. As DNA, the CDR3 is TGTGCCAGCAGTAAAACAAGATCCCTGTCCTACGAGCAGTACTTC. As protein: CASSKTRSLSYEQYF.